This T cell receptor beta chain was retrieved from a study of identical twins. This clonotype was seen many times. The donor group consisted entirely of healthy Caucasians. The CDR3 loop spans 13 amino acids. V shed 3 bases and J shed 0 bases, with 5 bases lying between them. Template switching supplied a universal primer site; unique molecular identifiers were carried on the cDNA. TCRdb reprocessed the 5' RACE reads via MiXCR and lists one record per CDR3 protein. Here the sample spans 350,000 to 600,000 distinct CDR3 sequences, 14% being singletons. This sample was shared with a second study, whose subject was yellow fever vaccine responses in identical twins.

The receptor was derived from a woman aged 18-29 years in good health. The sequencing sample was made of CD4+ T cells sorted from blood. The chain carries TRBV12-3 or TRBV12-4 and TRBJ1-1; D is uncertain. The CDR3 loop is CASSLKVNTEAFF. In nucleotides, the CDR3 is TGTGCCAGCAGTTTGAAAGTGAACACTGAAGCTTTCTTT.